This T cell receptor beta chain originates from a study of CD8+CD57+ T cells in acquired aplastic anemia. Points on this clonotype: A much more abundant neighbour one base away suggests this may be a read error.

Germline CDR1 is MNHEY and CDR2 is SVGAGI. V lost 6 bases and J lost 5; bases outside the gene matches: 13. This CDR3 contains 16 residues. Genomic DNA templated the TCR beta VDJ and CDR3 profiling. TCRdb independently ran MiXCR on the reads; one entry per CDR3 protein. This sample carries around 400,000 distinct CDR3 sequences, roughly 64% of them seen once, and the ten largest clones take 3.5% to 4.5%. The chain has TRBV6-5 and TRBJ2-5, with 9 bases identical to TRBD2. Specimen: sorted CD4+, CD8+, or CD8+CD57+ T cells (not recorded which) from PBMCs. The clonotype originates from a human donor in good health, serving as a control. CDR3 DNA: TGTGCCAGCAGGGGAACCTCGCGGGGGGGCCGGGAGACCCAGTACTTC. Translated, it gives CASRGTSRGGRETQYF.